This T cell receptor (beta chain) was identified in a study of T cell repertoires in ileal Crohn's disease. Trimming pared 0 bases from V and 3 bases from J, leaving 9 bases between. Per the germline V gene, CDR1 is KGHSH and CDR2 is LQKENI. The CDR3 contains 15 residues. The assay was immunoSEQ multiplex PCR, and TCRdb's table has in-frame clones only and misses some. The sample holds some 7,000 clones, roughly 76% seen once. The source of this sequence is an adult with Crohn's disease. Sequencing input: ileal tissue. The chain links TRBV18 to TRBJ1-5; D perhaps matches TRBD1 (5 bases). The CDR3 reads CASSPPPGDNQPQHF. The CDR3 bases are TGTGCCAGCTCACCACCCCCGGGGGACAATCAGCCCCAGCATTTT.